This TCR beta chain comes out of a study of cytomegalovirus exposure and HLA in healthy donors. Study in general: In a later analysis, it was reported that the roughly 120 validation repertoires had been produced on the same platform as the roughly 700 repertoires belonging to the first cohort.

Regarding the study as a whole: There were a few CMV-associated chains whose specificity for CMV antigens was confirmed in vitro. According to a subsequent analysis, TCR clusters identified in the first cohort showed a tendency to co-occur across the 110 or so validation repertoires.

In this sample, this clone turned up a few times. Its antigen is still unknown. Assay: immunoSEQ multiplex PCR; the TCRdb copy retains only in-frame clones and omits some. This sample has roughly 150,000 clones; roughly nine tenths occur once, and the top ten carry around 6%. The donors were members of the validation cohort comprising some 120 subjects, separate from the roughly 670-subject first cohort. The CDR3 contains 14 residues. V gave up 6 bases and J gave up 5 bases, with 11 bases separating them. In germline, CDR1 is LGHNA, CDR2 YNFKEQ. Source material: PBMCs. This rearrangement joins TRBV4-2 to TRBJ1-6; D ambiguous. This clonotype originated in a woman aged 30 to 39 in good health and CMV-seronegative. CDR3 sequence: CASRNREDNSPLHF. CDR3 in DNA: TGTGCCAGCAGAAACCGGGAAGATAATTCACCCCTCCACTTT.